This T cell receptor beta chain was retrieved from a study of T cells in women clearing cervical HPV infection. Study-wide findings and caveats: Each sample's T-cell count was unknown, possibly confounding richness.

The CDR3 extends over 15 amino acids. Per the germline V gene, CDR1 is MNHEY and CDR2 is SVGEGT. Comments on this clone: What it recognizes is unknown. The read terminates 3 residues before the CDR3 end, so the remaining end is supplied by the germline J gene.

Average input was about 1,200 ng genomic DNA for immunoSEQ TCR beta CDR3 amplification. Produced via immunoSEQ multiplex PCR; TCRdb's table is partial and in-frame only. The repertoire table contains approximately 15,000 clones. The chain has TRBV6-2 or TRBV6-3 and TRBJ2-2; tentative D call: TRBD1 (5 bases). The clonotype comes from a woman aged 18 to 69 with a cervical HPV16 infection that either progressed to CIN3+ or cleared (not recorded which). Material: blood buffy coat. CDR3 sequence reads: CASGMGLSGANVLFF. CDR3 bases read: TGTGCCAGCGGAATGGGCTTGTCTGGGGCCAACGTG.